This T cell receptor beta chain was identified during a study of neurological immune-mediated disorders. Findings and caveats of the study: Multiple sclerosis, the disease with the least TCR clonal expansion, fell below healthy controls, whereas HTLV-1-associated myelopathy showed the most.

MiXCR, run by TCRdb on the 5' RACE reads, gives a single entry per CDR3 protein. The sample lists roughly 75,000 distinct CDR3 sequences, about an eighth occurring once. Ten or more counts support this clonotype. Antigen: not known. Time point: longitudinal time-point 1 (baseline). The sequencing input was PBMCs. This sequence was found in a female donor with HTLV-1-associated myelopathy (HAM/TSP).

The DNA of the CDR3 is TGTGCCAGCAGCCCGCAATGGAACACTGAAGCTTTCTTT. The encoded protein is CASSPQWNTEAFF. This chain links TRBV6-5 with TRBJ1-1, with unresolved D. Germline CDR1 reads MNHEY; CDR2 reads SVGAGI. This CDR3 is 13 amino acids long. The V end lost 6 bases, the J end lost 1 base, and 9 bases lay between the germline ends.